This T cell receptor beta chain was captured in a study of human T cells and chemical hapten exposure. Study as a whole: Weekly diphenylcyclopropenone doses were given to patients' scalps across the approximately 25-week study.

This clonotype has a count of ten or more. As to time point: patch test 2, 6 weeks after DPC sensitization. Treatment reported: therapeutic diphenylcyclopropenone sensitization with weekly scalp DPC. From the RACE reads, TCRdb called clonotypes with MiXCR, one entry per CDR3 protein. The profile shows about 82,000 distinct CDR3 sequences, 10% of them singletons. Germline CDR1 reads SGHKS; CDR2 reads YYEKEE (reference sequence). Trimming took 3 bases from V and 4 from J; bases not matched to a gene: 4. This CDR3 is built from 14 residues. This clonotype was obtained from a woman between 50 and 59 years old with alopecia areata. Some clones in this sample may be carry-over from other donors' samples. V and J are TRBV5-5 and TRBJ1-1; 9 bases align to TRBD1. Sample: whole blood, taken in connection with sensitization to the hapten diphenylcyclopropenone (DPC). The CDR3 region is CASSSTGGSTEAFF. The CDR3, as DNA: TGTGCCAGCAGCTCGACAGGGGGAAGCACTGAAGCTTTCTTT.